This T cell receptor beta chain is from a study of cytomegalovirus exposure and HLA in healthy donors. The PCR had 60 Vbeta and 13 Jbeta primers. Sequencing used immunoSEQ multiplex PCR; TCRdb keeps in-frame clones, though not all of them. Of about 80,000 clones in the sample, 65% to 85% were seen once. The sequence was obtained from a woman between 40 and 50 years old in good health and CMV-seropositive. Sequenced material: PBMCs.

DNA for the CDR3: TGTGCCAGCAGCTTCTCACAGGGTAGCACAGATACGCAGTATTTT. As protein: CASSFSQGSTDTQYF. V is TRBV5-6 and J is TRBJ2-3; tentative D call: TRBD1 (6 bases). The germline CDR1 and CDR2 sequences are SGHDT and YYEEEE. The CDR3 totals 15 residues. The V gene lost 2 bases and the J gene lost 0 bases, with 10 bases spanning the gap.